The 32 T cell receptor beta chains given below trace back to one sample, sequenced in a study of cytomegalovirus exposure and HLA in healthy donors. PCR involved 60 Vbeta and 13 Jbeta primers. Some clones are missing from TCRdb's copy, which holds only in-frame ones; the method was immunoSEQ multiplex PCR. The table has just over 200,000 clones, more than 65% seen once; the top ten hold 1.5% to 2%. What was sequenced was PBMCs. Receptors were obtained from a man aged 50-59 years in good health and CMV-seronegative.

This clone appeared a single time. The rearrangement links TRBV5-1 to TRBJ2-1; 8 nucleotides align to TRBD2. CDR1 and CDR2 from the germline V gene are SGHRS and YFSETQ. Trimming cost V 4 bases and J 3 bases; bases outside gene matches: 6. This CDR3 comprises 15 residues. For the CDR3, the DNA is TGCGCCAGCAGCGACCCCGGGACTAGCTACAATGAGCAGTTCTTC. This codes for CASSDPGTSYNEQFF. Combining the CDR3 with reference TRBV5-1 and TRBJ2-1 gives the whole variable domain KAGVTQTPRYLIKTRGQQVTLSCSPISGHRSVSWYQQTPGQGLQFLFEYFSETQRNKGNFPGRFSGRQFSNSRSEMNVSTLELGDSALYLCASSDPGTSYNEQFFGPGTRLTVL.

The CDR3 protein is CASSRQGINQPQHF. The CDR3 coding sequence is TGTGCCAGCAGTCGACAGGGGATAAATCAGCCCCAGCATTTT. J is TRBJ1-5 and V is TRBV6-6, with 8 bases fitting TRBD1. Germline assignment: CDR1 MNHNY and CDR2 SVGAGI (reference sequence). V trimming: 5 bases; J trimming: 4 bases; junction bases outside the gene matches: 4. The CDR3 has 14 amino acids.

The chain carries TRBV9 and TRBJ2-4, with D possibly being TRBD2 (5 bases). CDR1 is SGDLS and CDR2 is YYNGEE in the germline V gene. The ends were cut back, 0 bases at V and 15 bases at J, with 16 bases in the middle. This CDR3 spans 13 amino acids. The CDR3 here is CASSVEGVTPPYF. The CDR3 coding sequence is TGTGCCAGCAGCGTAGAGGGAGTAACCCCTCCGTACTTC.

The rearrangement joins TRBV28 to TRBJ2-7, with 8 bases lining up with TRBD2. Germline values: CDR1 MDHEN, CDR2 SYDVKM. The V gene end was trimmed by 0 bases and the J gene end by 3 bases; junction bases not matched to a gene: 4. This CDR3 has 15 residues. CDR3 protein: CASSLWAGGFYEQYF. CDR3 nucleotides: TGTGCCAGCAGTTTATGGGCGGGAGGATTCTACGAGCAGTACTTC.

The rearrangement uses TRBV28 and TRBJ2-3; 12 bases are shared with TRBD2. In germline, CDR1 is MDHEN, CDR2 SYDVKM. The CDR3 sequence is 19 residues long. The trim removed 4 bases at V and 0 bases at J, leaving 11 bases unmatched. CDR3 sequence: CASSSPGTSGPASTDTQYF. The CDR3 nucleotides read TGTGCCAGCAGTTCTCCCGGGACTAGCGGGCCCGCTAGCACAGATACGCAGTATTTT.

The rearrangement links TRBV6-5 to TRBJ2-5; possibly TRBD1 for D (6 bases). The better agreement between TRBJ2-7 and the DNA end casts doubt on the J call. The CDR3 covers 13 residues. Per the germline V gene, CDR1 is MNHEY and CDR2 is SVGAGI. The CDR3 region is CASRERDNYEQYF. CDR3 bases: TGTGCCAGCAGAGAGAGGGACAACTACGAGCAGTACTTC.

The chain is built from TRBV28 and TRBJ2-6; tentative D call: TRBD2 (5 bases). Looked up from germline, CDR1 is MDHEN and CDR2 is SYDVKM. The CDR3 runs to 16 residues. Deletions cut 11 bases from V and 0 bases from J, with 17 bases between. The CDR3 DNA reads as TGTGCCGCCCGGGGTGCAGGAAGCTCTGGGGCCAACGTCCTGACTTTC. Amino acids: CAARGAGSSGANVLTF.

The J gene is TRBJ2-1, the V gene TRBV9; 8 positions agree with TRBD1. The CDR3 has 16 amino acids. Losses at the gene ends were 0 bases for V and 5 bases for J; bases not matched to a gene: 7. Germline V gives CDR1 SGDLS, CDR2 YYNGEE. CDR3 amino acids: CASSVGAGTGDNEQFF. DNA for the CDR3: TGTGCCAGCAGCGTAGGGGCCGGGACAGGTGACAATGAGCAGTTCTTC.

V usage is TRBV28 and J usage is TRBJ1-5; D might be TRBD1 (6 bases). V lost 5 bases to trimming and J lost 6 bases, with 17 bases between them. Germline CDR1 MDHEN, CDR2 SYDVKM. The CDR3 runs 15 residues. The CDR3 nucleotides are TGTGCCAGCAGTACTTCCAGGGGACGACTTCAGCCCCAGCATTTT. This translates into CASSTSRGRLQPQHF. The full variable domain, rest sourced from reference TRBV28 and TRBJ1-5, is DVKVTQSSRYLVKRTGEKVFLECVQDMDHENMFWYRQDPGLGLRLIYFSYDVKMKEKGDIPEGYSVSREKKERFSLILESASTNQTSMYLCASSTSRGRLQPQHFGDGTRLSIL.

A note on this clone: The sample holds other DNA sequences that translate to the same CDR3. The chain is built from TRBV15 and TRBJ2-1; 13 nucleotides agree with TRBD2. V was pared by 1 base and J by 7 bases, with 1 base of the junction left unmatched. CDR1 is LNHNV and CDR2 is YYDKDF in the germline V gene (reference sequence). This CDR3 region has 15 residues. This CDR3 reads CATSRGLAGGNEQFF. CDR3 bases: TGTGCCACCAGCAGAGGACTAGCGGGAGGTAATGAGCAGTTCTTC.

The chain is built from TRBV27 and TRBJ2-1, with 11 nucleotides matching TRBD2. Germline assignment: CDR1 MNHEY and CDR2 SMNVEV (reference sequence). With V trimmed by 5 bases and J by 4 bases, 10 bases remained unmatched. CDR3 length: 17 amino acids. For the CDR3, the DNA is TGTGCCAGCAGTACTAACTTGGGACTAGCGGCTTACAATGAGCAGTTCTTC. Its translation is CASSTNLGLAAYNEQFF.

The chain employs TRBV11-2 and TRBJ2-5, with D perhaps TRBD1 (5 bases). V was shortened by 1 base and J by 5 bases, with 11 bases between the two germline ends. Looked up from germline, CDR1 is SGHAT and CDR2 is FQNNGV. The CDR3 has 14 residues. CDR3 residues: CASSLGGRLETQYF. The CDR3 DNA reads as TGTGCCAGCAGCTTAGGGGGCAGGCTGGAGACCCAGTACTTC.

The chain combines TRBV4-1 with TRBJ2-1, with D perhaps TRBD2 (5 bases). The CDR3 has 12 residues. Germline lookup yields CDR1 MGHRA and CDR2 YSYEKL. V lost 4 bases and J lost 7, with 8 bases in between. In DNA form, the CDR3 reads TGCGCCAGCAGCCTCCCGGGGAATGAGCAGTTCTTC. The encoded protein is CASSLPGNEQFF.

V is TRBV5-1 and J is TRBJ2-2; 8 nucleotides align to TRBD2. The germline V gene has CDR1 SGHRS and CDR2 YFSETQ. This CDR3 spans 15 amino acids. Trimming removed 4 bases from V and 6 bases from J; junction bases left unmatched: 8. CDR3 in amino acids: CASSPTAGEAGELFF. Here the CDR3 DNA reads TGCGCCAGCAGCCCTACAGCGGGAGAGGCCGGGGAGCTGTTTTTT.

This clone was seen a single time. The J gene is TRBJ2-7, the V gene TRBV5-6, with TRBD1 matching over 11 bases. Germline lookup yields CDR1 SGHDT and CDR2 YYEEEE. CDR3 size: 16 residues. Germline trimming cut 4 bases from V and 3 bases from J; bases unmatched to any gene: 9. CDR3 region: CASSTDRGQLLYEQYF. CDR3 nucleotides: TGTGCCAGCAGCACGGACAGGGGGCAGCTTCTCTACGAGCAGTACTTC.

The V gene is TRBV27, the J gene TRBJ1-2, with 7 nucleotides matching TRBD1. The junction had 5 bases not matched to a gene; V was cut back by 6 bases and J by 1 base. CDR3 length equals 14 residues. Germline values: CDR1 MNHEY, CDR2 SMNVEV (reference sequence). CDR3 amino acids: CASSRTGLNYGYTF. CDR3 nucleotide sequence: TGTGCCAGCAGCAGGACAGGACTTAACTATGGCTACACCTTC.

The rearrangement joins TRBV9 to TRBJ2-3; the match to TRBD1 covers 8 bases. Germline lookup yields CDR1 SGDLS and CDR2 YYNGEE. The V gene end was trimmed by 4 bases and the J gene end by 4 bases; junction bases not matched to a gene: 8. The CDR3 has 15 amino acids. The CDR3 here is CASSLGDRPADTQYF. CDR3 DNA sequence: TGTGCCAGCAGCCTGGGGGACAGGCCCGCAGATACGCAGTATTTT. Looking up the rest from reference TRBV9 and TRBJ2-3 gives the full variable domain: DSGVTQTPKHLITATGQRVTLRCSPRSGDLSVYWYQQSLDQGLQFLIQYYNGEERAKGNILERFSAQQFPDLHSELNLSSLELGDSALYFCASSLGDRPADTQYFGPGTRLTVL.

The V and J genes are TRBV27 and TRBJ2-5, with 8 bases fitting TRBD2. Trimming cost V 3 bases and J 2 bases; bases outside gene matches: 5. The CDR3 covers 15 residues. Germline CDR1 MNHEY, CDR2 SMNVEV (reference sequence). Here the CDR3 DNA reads TGTGCCAGCAGTTTGATGGCGGGAGGTCAAGAGACCCAGTACTTC. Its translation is CASSLMAGGQETQYF.

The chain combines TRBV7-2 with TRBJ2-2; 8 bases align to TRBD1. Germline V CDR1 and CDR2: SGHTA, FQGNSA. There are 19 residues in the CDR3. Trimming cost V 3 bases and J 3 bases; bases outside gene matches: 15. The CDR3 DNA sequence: TGTGCCAGCAGCTTGCGATTGGGCCTCAGGGGGCATGACACCGGGGAGCTGTTTTTT. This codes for CASSLRLGLRGHDTGELFF.

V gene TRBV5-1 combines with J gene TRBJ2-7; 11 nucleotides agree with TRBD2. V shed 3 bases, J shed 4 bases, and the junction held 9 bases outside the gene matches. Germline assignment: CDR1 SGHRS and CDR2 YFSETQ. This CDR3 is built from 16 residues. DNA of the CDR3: TGCGCCAGCAGCTGGACCCTAGCGGGAGGAGGGTACGAGCAGTACTTC. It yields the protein CASSWTLAGGGYEQYF.

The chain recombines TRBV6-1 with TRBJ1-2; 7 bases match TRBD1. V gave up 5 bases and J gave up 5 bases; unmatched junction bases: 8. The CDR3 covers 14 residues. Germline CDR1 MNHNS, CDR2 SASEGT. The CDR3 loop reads CASSTQTGLYGYTF. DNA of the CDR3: TGTGCCAGCAGTACCCAGACAGGGCTTTATGGCTACACCTTC.

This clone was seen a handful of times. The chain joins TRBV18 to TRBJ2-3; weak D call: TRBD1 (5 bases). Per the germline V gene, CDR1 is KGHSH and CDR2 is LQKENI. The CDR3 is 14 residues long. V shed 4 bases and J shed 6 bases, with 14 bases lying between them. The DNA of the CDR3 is TGTGCCAGCTCACGAACCGTGGCAGGGGATACGCAGTATTTT. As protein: CASSRTVAGDTQYF.

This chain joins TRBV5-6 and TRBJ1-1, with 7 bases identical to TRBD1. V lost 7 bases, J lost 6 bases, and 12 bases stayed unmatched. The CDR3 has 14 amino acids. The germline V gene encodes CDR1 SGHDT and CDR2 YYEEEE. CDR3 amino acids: CASLTAGGWAEAFF. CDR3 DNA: TGTGCCAGCCTCACTGCAGGGGGGTGGGCTGAAGCTTTCTTT.

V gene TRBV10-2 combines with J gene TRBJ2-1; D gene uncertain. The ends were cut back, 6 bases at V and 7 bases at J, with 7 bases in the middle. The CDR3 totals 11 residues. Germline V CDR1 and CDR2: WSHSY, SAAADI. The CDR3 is CASSGANEQFF. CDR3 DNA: TGCGCCAGCAGCGGAGCGAATGAGCAGTTCTTC.

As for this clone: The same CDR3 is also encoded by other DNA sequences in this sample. The CDR3 DNA sequence: TGTGCCAGCAGCCCGCGGACTAGCGGGATCTACAATGAGCAGTTCTTC. It specifies CASSPRTSGIYNEQFF. The V and J genes are TRBV28 and TRBJ2-1, with 12 bases matching TRBD2. Germline CDR1 reads MDHEN; CDR2 reads SYDVKM. CDR3 length: 16 amino acids. V was clipped by 6 bases and J by 3 bases; unmatched bases: 6.

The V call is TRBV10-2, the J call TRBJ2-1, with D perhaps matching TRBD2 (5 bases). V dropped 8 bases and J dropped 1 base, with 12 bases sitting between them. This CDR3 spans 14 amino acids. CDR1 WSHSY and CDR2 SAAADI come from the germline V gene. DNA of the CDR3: TGCGCCAGCGGGATACGGGGATCCTACAATGAGCAGTTCTTC. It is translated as CASGIRGSYNEQFF.

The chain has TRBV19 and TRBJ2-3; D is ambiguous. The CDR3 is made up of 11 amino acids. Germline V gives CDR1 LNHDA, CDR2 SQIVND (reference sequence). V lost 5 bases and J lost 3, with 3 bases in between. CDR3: CASSLTDTQYF. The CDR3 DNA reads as TGTGCCAGTAGTTTAACAGATACGCAGTATTTT.

This chain's CDR3 is CASSEEGGVKSGELFF. The CDR3 coding sequence is TGTGCCAGCAGTGAAGAGGGGGGGGTTAAGTCCGGGGAGCTGTTTTTT. J is TRBJ2-2 and V is TRBV2; a possible D gene is TRBD2 (7 bases). CDR1 is SNHLY, CDR2 FYNNEI, per germline. The CDR3 covers 16 residues. With 1 base removed from V and 6 bases from J, the gap between germline ends came to 15 bases.

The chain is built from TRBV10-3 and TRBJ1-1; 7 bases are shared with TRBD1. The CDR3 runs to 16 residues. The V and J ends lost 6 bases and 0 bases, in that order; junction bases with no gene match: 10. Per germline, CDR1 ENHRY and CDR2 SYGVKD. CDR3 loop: CAIRISTGPLNTEAFF. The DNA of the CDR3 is TGTGCCATCAGGATATCGACAGGGCCCTTGAACACTGAAGCTTTCTTT.

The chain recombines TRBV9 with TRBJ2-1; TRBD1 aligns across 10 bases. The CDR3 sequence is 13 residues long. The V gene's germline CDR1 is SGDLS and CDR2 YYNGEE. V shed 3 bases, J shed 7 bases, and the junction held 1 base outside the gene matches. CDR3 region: CASSGQGANEQFF. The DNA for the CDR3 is TGTGCCAGCAGCGGACAGGGGGCGAATGAGCAGTTCTTC.

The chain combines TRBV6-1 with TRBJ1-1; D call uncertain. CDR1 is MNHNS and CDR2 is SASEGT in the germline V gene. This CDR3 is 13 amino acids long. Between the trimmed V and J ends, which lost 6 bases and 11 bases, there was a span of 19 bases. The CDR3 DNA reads TGTGCCAGCAGCTTGGGGAGATCAGGAGATGCTTTCTTT. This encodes CASSLGRSGDAFF.

The CDR3 is CASSSSWEGDTQYF. The CDR3 coding sequence is TGTGCCAGCAGCTCGTCTTGGGAGGGAGATACGCAGTATTTT. The V gene is TRBV7-3, the J gene TRBJ2-3; TRBD2 aligns across 7 bases. CDR1 and CDR2 from the germline V gene are SGHTA and FQGTGA. CDR3 length: 14 residues. V shed 4 bases, J shed 5 bases, and the junction held 6 bases outside the gene matches.